This TCR beta chain is drawn from a study of blood T cell repertoires in COVID-19. Across 20 to 25 US areas, participants ranged in age from 18 to 89 years. The data were produced by immunoSEQ multiplex PCR, yet TCRdb's version contains in-frame clones alone and is incomplete. The profile shows 200,000 or so clones, 65% to 85% of them singletons. Germline values: CDR1 SGHRS, CDR2 YFSETQ. Trimming took 4 bases from V and 7 from J; bases not matched to a gene: 9. There are 14 residues in the CDR3. This TCR derives from a middle-aged man who had recovered from COVID-19. The V call is TRBV5-1, the J call TRBJ1-1; 8 bases line up with TRBD1. The sample comprised PBMCs or T cells enriched from blood (not recorded which). In DNA, the CDR3 is TGCGCCAGCAGCCGCGTTGGGACAGGCGTTGAAGCTTTCTTT. Protein sequence: CASSRVGTGVEAFF.